A selection of T cell receptor beta chains follows, all from one sample in a study of T cells in Graves' hyperthyroidism and ophthalmopathy. TCRdb ran MiXCR on the multiplex PCR reads and lists one entry per CDR3 protein. The sample has hundreds of thousands of distinct CDR3 sequences; 16% are singletons. Material for sequencing was blood. The origin of the receptors is a woman in her thirties or forties with Graves' ophthalmopathy. Each CDR3 is given without its conserved first and last residue. D genes are given only for firm matches.

V gene	D gene	J gene	CDR3 protein
TRBV20-1	NA	TRBJ1-2	SATNSGGPYGYT
TRBV2	TRBD1	TRBJ1-1	ASGGQGVDTEAF
TRBV5-5	TRBD2	TRBJ2-5	ASNYRGDIASSQETQY
TRBV28	TRBD2	TRBJ2-1	ASSELAGVYEQF
TRBV2	NA	TRBJ2-7	ASKEDSIYEQY
TRBV19	TRBD1	TRBJ2-1	ASSRWTGGSYNEQF
TRBV11-2	NA	TRBJ1-3	ASSLGPTAGNTIY
TRBV20-1	TRBD2	TRBJ2-1	SARTSGGAYEQF
TRBV20-1	NA	TRBJ2-1	SATPIFYNEQF
TRBV20-1	NA	TRBJ2-5	SAKEVSWARTQETQY
TRBV24-1	TRBD1	TRBJ2-1	ATHPGQGLYNEQF
TRBV24-1	NA	TRBJ2-1	ATSERTDNEQF
TRBV5-1	NA	TRBJ2-7	ATSPGVSVSYEQY
TRBV3-1	NA	TRBJ1-1	ASSQAMNTEAF
TRBV7-9	NA	TRBJ2-7	ASSLAGSGHYEQY
TRBV11-3	NA	TRBJ2-1	ASSPREGRNEQF
TRBV5-5	TRBD1	TRBJ1-2	ASSSQGTAGDGYT
TRBV7-9	TRBD1	TRBJ2-6	ASSQTGGVGANVLT
TRBV6-1	NA	TRBJ1-5	ASSEQSHQPQH
TRBV18	NA	TRBJ2-5	ASSPPGVEETQY
TRBV6-1	TRBD1	TRBJ1-5	ASMRQGYSNQPQH
TRBV12-3/TRBV12-4	TRBD2	TRBJ2-1	ASSFWLAGVNEQF
TRBV3-1	TRBD1	TRBJ2-7	ASSQKRGTGPYEQY
TRBV6-1	NA	TRBJ2-3	ASGSGGLPQATQY
TRBV20-1	TRBD2	TRBJ2-2	SARDPGLASGELF
TRBV6-1	TRBD1	TRBJ1-5	ASSWNAGTGDQH
TRBV2	TRBD2	TRBJ2-3	ASSGTSGGRSTDTQY
TRBV6-2/TRBV6-3	NA	TRBJ2-7	ASRRDRNYEQY
TRBV24-1	TRBD2	TRBJ2-1	ATSTGNPTTSGRFPNEQF
TRBV20-1	TRBD2	TRBJ2-7	SAPVTSGRSVYEQY
TRBV3-1	NA	TRBJ1-4	ASSQDVDRTNEKLF
TRBV20-1	TRBD1	TRBJ2-1	SARTGGMYNEQF
TRBV12-3/TRBV12-4	NA	TRBJ2-7	ASSLWLLGGHGGEQY
TRBV5-1	NA	TRBJ2-5	ASSKVVTEETQY
TRBV5-6	NA	TRBJ2-1	ASSSLGHEQF
TRBV28	TRBD2	TRBJ2-1	ASSLGLAGGGLYNEQF
TRBV2	TRBD1	TRBJ1-2	ASRGTGDNYGYT
TRBV20-1	TRBD2	TRBJ2-3	SASGAGEVSDTQY
TRBV24-1	TRBD1	TRBJ1-2	ATSDSRQGAPSSYGYT
TRBV5-1	TRBD1	TRBJ1-2	ASSLAGSGGYYGYT
TRBV6-2/TRBV6-3	NA	TRBJ2-5	ASWRGQETQY
TRBV19	NA	TRBJ2-2	ASSAPGDHTGELF
TRBV5-1	NA	TRBJ2-3	ASSAWTTTDTQY
TRBV5-4	TRBD1	TRBJ2-1	ASSSERDRYNEQF
TRBV7-8	TRBD2	TRBJ2-2	ASSLARVLAGKNTGELF
TRBV19	NA	TRBJ1-1	ASSIRGDTWGTEAF
TRBV19	NA	TRBJ2-2	ASSPAGLLAGELF
TRBV27	NA	TRBJ2-6	ATSADAAGANVLT
TRBV20-1	TRBD2	TRBJ2-3	SARRGGRGDLYTQY
TRBV10-3	NA	TRBJ2-3	AISDFLSDTQY
TRBV20-1	NA	TRBJ1-1	SAGSNTEAF
TRBV6-2/TRBV6-3	TRBD2	TRBJ2-5	ASHSPPGGTSVQKTQY
TRBV5-1	TRBD2	TRBJ2-1	ASSLSASGGASDNEQF